The T cell receptor beta chain under discussion was sequenced for a study of patients and donors after allogeneic stem cell transplantation. Germline V gene sequence: CDR1 SNHLY, CDR2 FYNNEI. V was trimmed by 2 bases and J by 0 bases, leaving 13 bases between them. CDR3 size: 16 residues. One entry per CDR3 protein, called by TCRdb with MiXCR from the RT-PCR reads. The sample has some 880,000 distinct CDR3 sequences, roughly 18% seen once; the top ten hold around 5.5%. The TCR was taken from a human donor who was either an allogeneic HSCT recipient or a stem cell or donor lymphocyte infusion donor (not recorded which). It is not recorded whose cells these are; they may come from a transplant donor. The sample consisted of blood, either unsorted or a sorted T cell fraction (not recorded which). The chain recombines TRBV2 with TRBJ2-5, with D possibly matching TRBD1 (5 bases). The CDR3 protein is CASSEPPGRYQETQYF. The CDR3 nucleotides read TGTGCCAGCAGTGAACCGCCAGGGCGCTACCAAGAGACCCAGTACTTC.